These 16 T cell receptor beta chains share one sample of origin, sequenced in a study of T-cell reconstitution after alpha-beta-depleted transplantation in children. Researchers prepared the TCRbeta library using unique molecular identifiers, the study reports. TCRdb re-called the PCR reads with MiXCR, one entry per CDR3 protein. The sample shows about 1,000,000 distinct CDR3 sequences, about 31% of them seen only once. Sequenced here: PBMCs, mostly from graft donor cells, sampled 360 days after TCRalphabeta/CD19-depleted stem cell transplant. Receptor source: a boy less than two years old who had a stem cell transplant for SCID, so the T cells may come from the graft donor.

The V gene is TRBV9, the J gene TRBJ1-1; unclear D gene. Trimming shortened V by 4 bases and J by 0 bases, and 10 bases separated the two germline ends. CDR3 size: 14 residues. CDR1 and CDR2 from the germline V gene are SGDLS and YYNGEE. The CDR3 sequence: CASSPVGMNTEAFF. The DNA for the CDR3 is TGTGCCAGCAGCCCCGTGGGGATGAACACTGAAGCTTTCTTT.

In its sample, this clonotype was seen a few times. V usage is TRBV6-2 or TRBV6-3 and J usage is TRBJ2-6; D is uncertain. Germline V gene data show CDR1 as MNHEY and CDR2 as SVGEGT. The CDR3 is made up of 18 amino acids. V lost 4 bases and J lost 0, with 16 bases in between. The CDR3, as DNA: TGTGCCAGCAGTTGGGTCCGCTACGTGCTCTCTGGGGCCAACGTCCTGACTTTC. Protein product: CASSWVRYVLSGANVLTF.

The chain joins TRBV28 to TRBJ2-3; either TRBD1 or TRBD2 may fit D (5 bases each). The CDR3 sequence is 15 residues long. The germline V and J ends were trimmed by 2 bases and 2 bases, with 11 bases remaining between them. The germline V gene encodes CDR1 MDHEN and CDR2 SYDVKM. For the CDR3, the DNA is TGTGCCAGCAGTTTACTGGGGGTGGTCACAGATACGCAGTATTTT. Residues: CASSLLGVVTDTQYF.

The chain joins TRBV6-5 to TRBJ2-1; D is possibly TRBD2 (6 bases). The germline V gene has CDR1 MNHEY and CDR2 SVGAGI. This CDR3 comprises 17 residues. The ends were cut back, 4 bases at V and 4 bases at J, with 20 bases in the middle. CDR3 in DNA: TGTGCCAGCAGTTTCCCTCTTCCCTTGGAGGGGTACAATGAGCAGTTCTTC. Translated, it gives CASSFPLPLEGYNEQFF.

The chain employs TRBV5-1 and TRBJ2-1; tentative D call: TRBD2 (6 bases). This CDR3 region has 14 residues. Trimming removed 2 bases at V and 5 bases at J, with 11 bases between. Germline assignment: CDR1 SGHRS and CDR2 YFSETQ. The chain's CDR3 is CASSFGLQDNEQFF. The DNA for the CDR3 is TGCGCCAGCAGCTTCGGACTACAAGACAATGAGCAGTTCTTC.

There are a few counts of this clonotype. V is TRBV5-1 and J is TRBJ1-2; D possibly corresponds to TRBD1 (5 bases). The CDR3 is made up of 13 amino acids. Germline-derived CDR1 and CDR2 are SGHRS and YFSETQ. Deletions cut 4 bases from V and 4 bases from J, with 11 bases between. CDR3 sequence: CASSMGLRYGYTF. In nucleotides, the CDR3 is TGCGCCAGCAGCATGGGACTTCGCTATGGCTACACCTTC.

This clonotype was counted a few times. The chain employs TRBV7-6 and TRBJ2-2, with unresolved D. The CDR3 is 13 amino acids. V was trimmed by 1 base and J by 7 bases, leaving 7 bases between them. The germline V gene has CDR1 SGHVS and CDR2 FNYEAQ. This CDR3 is CASSLEMGGELFF. The CDR3, as DNA: TGTGCCAGCAGCTTAGAGATGGGCGGGGAGCTGTTTTTT. Looking up the rest from reference TRBV7-6 and TRBJ2-2 gives the full variable domain: GAGVSQSPRYKVTKRGQDVALRCDPISGHVSLYWYRQALGQGPEFLTYFNYEAQQDKSGLPNDRFSAERPEGSISTLTIQRTEQRDSAMYRCASSLEMGGELFFGEGSRLTVL.

This chain uses TRBV7-9 with TRBJ1-1, with 7 bases lining up with TRBD1. This CDR3 spans 14 amino acids. Germline-derived CDR1 and CDR2 are SEHNR and FQNEAQ (reference sequence). V lost 5 bases and J lost 4; bases outside the gene matches: 7. CDR3 loop: CASSPYGTATEAFF. CDR3 DNA: TGTGCCAGCAGCCCTTACGGGACAGCCACTGAAGCTTTCTTT.

The sample holds a few counts of this clonotype. The J gene is TRBJ2-1, the V gene TRBV4-2, with 7 bases fitting TRBD2. Trimming removed 1 base from V and 3 bases from J; junction bases left unmatched: 9. The CDR3 extends over 17 amino acids. Per germline, CDR1 LGHNA and CDR2 YNFKEQ. In nucleotides, the CDR3 is TGTGCCAGCAGCCAAGCCATCGGGCTAGCGGACTACAATGAGCAGTTCTTC. Amino acid sequence: CASSQAIGLADYNEQFF.

This clonotype was seen a few times. V and J are TRBV3-1 and TRBJ2-7; D is unclear. This CDR3 spans 12 amino acids. CDR1 and CDR2 from the germline V gene are LGHDT and YNNKEL (reference sequence). Trimming took 1 base from V and 5 from J, leaving 6 bases between them. DNA for the CDR3: TGTGCCAGCAGCCAAGTCGCGGACGAGCAGTACTTC. It is translated as CASSQVADEQYF.

This sequence joins TRBV7-9 and TRBJ2-1; D is unresolved. The V gene's germline CDR1 is SEHNR and CDR2 FQNEAQ (reference sequence). V lost 1 base, J lost 9 bases, and 16 bases lay in between. There are 15 residues in the CDR3. CDR3 DNA: TGTGCCAGCAGCTTAGTCGAGACGCCGTGGGGTGAGCAGTTCTTC. Amino acids: CASSLVETPWGEQFF. Together with reference TRBV7-9 and TRBJ2-1, the CDR3 gives the full variable domain: DTGVSQNPRHKITKRGQNVTFRCDPISEHNRLYWYRQTLGQGPEFLTYFQNEAQLEKSRLLSDRFSAERPKGSFSTLEIQRTEQGDSAMYLCASSLVETPWGEQFFGPGTRLTVL.

The chain combines TRBV3-1 with TRBJ2-1, with a possible D match to TRBD2 (6 bases). Per the germline V gene, CDR1 is LGHDT and CDR2 is YNNKEL (reference sequence). V was trimmed by 4 bases and J by 7 bases, leaving 14 bases between them. This CDR3 region has 14 residues. CDR3: CASSRGLPLNEQFF. In DNA, the CDR3 is TGTGCCAGCAGCCGGGGACTCCCGTTAAATGAGCAGTTCTTC.

This clonotype was seen repeatedly, ten times or more. The chain has TRBV11-2 and TRBJ2-5; TRBD1 matches at 9 bases. V trimming: 2 bases; J trimming: 5 bases; junction bases outside the gene matches: 6. The germline gives CDR1 SGHAT, CDR2 FQNNGV. This CDR3 has 15 amino acids. The chain's CDR3 is CASSLRTGVGETQYF. Written as DNA, the CDR3 is TGTGCCAGCAGCTTAAGGACAGGGGTAGGGGAGACCCAGTACTTC.

V gene TRBV11-2 combines with J gene TRBJ1-6; possibly TRBD1 for D (6 bases). Germline V CDR1 and CDR2: SGHAT, FQNNGV. V dropped 5 bases and J dropped 7 bases, with 18 bases sitting between them. CDR3 length: 16 amino acids. CDR3 nucleotide sequence: TGTGCCAGCAGCAGATTTACAGGGAAACGGAATTCACCCCTCCACTTT. Protein product: CASSRFTGKRNSPLHF.

The chain has TRBV20-1 and TRBJ1-3; D remains ambiguous. With 2 bases removed from V and 8 bases from J, the gap between germline ends came to 13 bases. There are 13 residues in the CDR3. Per the germline V gene, CDR1 is DFQATT and CDR2 is SNEGSKA (reference sequence). In DNA form, the CDR3 reads TGCAGTGCTAGAAGAACAGAGGGAGACACCATATATTTT. Translated, it gives CSARRTEGDTIYF.

This chain uses TRBV15 with TRBJ2-7, with D perhaps matching TRBD2 (6 bases). The germline V and J ends were trimmed by 5 bases and 1 base, with 12 bases remaining between them. The length of the CDR3 is 14 residues. Germline loops: CDR1 LNHNV, CDR2 YYDKDF (reference sequence). The CDR3: CATSWGSGSYEQYF. The CDR3 coding sequence is TGTGCCACCAGCTGGGGTAGCGGTTCCTACGAGCAGTACTTC.